The rows below give T cell receptor beta chains drawn from one sample of a study of cytomegalovirus exposure and HLA in healthy donors. Some clones are missing from TCRdb's copy, which holds only in-frame ones; the method was immunoSEQ multiplex PCR. The data show fewer than 400,000 clones, with 86% seen just once and about 0.91% held by the top ten. The specimen sequenced was PBMCs. The origin of the receptors is a woman aged 18-35 years in good health and CMV-seronegative. Each CDR3 is given with its conserved first and last residue. The D gene is left open where the match is weak. Clone size is given for some rows only: seen once, a few or many times, or a class if the clone is expanded.

j_gene	d_gene	abundance	v_gene	CDR3nt	CDR3aa
TRBJ2-4	-	-	TRBV18	TGTGCCAGCTCACCTAGGTGGGGCGATTTCGCCAAAAACATTCAGTACTTC	CASSPRWGDFAKNIQYF
TRBJ2-4	-	-	TRBV6-1	TGTGCCAGCAGTGATTGGGGGCTTGGTATGACCTTAGCCAAAAACATTCAGTACTTC	CASSDWGLGMTLAKNIQYF
TRBJ2-7	-	-	TRBV12-1	TGTGCCAGCAGCCCGGGAACTAGCGGCTACGAGCAGTACTTC	CASSPGTSGYEQYF
TRBJ2-7	TRBD2	-	TRBV6-5	TGTGCCAGCAGTTACTCGATGGGAGGGGACGAGCAGTACTTC	CASSYSMGGDEQYF
TRBJ2-1	TRBD1	-	TRBV7-9	TGTGCCAGCAGCTTACTCACCCTGGGGACAGGAGCTTACAATGAGCAGTTCTTC	CASSLLTLGTGAYNEQFF
TRBJ1-5	-	few	TRBV10-3	TGTGCCATCAGTACCGGGCCCCAGCATTTT	CAISTGPQHF
TRBJ1-5	-	-	TRBV2	TGTGCCAGCAGCCCCTTCGGGGGGAATCAGCCCCAGCATTTT	CASSPFGGNQPQHF
TRBJ2-1	TRBD2	-	TRBV10-3	TGTGCCATCAGTGAGTCAGGTAGCGGGAAGGTGAGCTCCTACAATGAGCAGTTCTTC	CAISESGSGKVSSYNEQFF
TRBJ2-7	-	once	TRBV29-1	TGCAGCGTTGAAGGTAGCGGAGTGTACGAGCAGTACTTC	CSVEGSGVYEQYF
TRBJ1-4	-	-	TRBV11-2	TGTGCCAGCAGCTTAACTCCCGAAAAACTGTTTTTT	CASSLTPEKLFF
TRBJ1-2	TRBD1	-	TRBV6-4	TGTGCCAGCAGTGACACGGACAGGGGGGATGTCTATGGCTACACCTTC	CASSDTDRGDVYGYTF
TRBJ2-1	-	-	TRBV7-3	TGTGCCAGCAGCCGTGAGTGGGGGACTCTAGACTCCTACAATGAGCAGTTCTTC	CASSREWGTLDSYNEQFF
TRBJ2-3	-	-	TRBV7-2	TGTGCCAGCAGCCGCGGAGATACGCAGTATTTT	CASSRGDTQYF
TRBJ2-7	-	-	TRBV10-3	TGTGCCATCAGTGACACATCAGGGACCTACGAGCAGTACTTC	CAISDTSGTYEQYF
TRBJ2-1	-	-	TRBV4-3	TGCGCCAGCAGCCAAGATCCCCCTAGCTCACATTACAATGAGCAGTTCTTC	CASSQDPPSSHYNEQFF
TRBJ2-7	TRBD2	-	TRBV4-3	TGCGCCAGCAGCCAAGATCATACGACTAGCGCTACCTACGAGCAGTACTTC	CASSQDHTTSATYEQYF
TRBJ2-3	-	-	TRBV6-6	TGTGCCAGCAGTACTCGTGGGGCTGGAAGCACAGATACGCAGTATTTT	CASSTRGAGSTDTQYF
TRBJ1-5	TRBD1	-	TRBV2	TGTGCCAGCAGAAAATCGGGACAGGGGGTAAATCAGCCCCAGCATTTT	CASRKSGQGVNQPQHF
TRBJ2-7	TRBD1	-	TRBV27	TGTGCCAGCAGATACGACAGGGGAGCCGATTACGAGCAGTACTTC	CASRYDRGADYEQYF
TRBJ1-1	-	-	TRBV4-1	TGCGCCAGCAGCCAAGTCTACAGGTTCACTGAAGCTTTCTTT	CASSQVYRFTEAFF
TRBJ2-7	TRBD1	-	TRBV7-9	TGTGCCAGCAGCCCCCGTTGGGGGATAGGGGACAGGGACCACGAGCAGTACTTC	CASSPRWGIGDRDHEQYF
TRBJ2-5	-	-	TRBV7-2	TGTGCCAGCAGCTTAGGTCGGGGGATTGAGACCCAGTACTTC	CASSLGRGIETQYF
TRBJ2-2	TRBD1	-	TRBV6-1	TGTGCCAGCAGCACCGACAGGGCCACCGGGGAGCTGTTTTTT	CASSTDRATGELFF
TRBJ1-5	TRBD1	-	TRBV9	TGTGCCAGCAGCCCCCTAGAGGGGGCCCAGGGCAATCAGCCCCAGCATTTT	CASSPLEGAQGNQPQHF
TRBJ1-1	TRBD1	-	TRBV28	TGTGCCAGCAGCCCTTACAGGGGGAACACTGAAGCTTTCTTT	CASSPYRGNTEAFF
TRBJ1-4	-	many	TRBV10-1	TGCGCCAGCAGTGAACGGTCTGAAAAACTGTTTTTT	CASSERSEKLFF
TRBJ2-1	TRBD2	many	TRBV29-1	TGCAGCGTCTCCGGACTAGCGGGAGAACGGGAGCAGTTCTTC	CSVSGLAGEREQFF
TRBJ1-5	-	-	TRBV7-9	TGTGCCAGCAGCAGGGGCAGCTATAGCAATCAGCCCCAGCATTTT	CASSRGSYSNQPQHF
TRBJ1-4	-	-	TRBV4-1	TGCGCCAGCAGCCAGGGCACTCCTACAACTAATGAAAAACTGTTTTTT	CASSQGTPTTNEKLFF
TRBJ2-7	-	-	TRBV7-6	TGTGCCAGCAGCTATGACAGCTCCTACGAGCAGTACTTC	CASSYDSSYEQYF
TRBJ2-3	TRBD2	-	TRBV30	TGTGCCTGGAGTGGGAATAGCGGGAGGGCCTGGGGCACAGATACGCAGTATTTT	CAWSGNSGRAWGTDTQYF
TRBJ2-1	TRBD2	-	TRBV6-1	TGTGCCAGCAGATTAGCGGGAGCAGTGTACGATGAGCAGTTCTTC	CASRLAGAVYDEQFF
TRBJ1-2	-	-	TRBV5-1	TGCGCCAGCAGCTTGGACAGACCTACCTATGGCTACACCTTC	CASSLDRPTYGYTF
TRBJ2-7	TRBD1	once	TRBV4-2	TGTGCCAGCAGCCAAGGGACAGGGGGTACCTACGAGCAGTACTTC	CASSQGTGGTYEQYF
TRBJ2-5	-	-	TRBV19	TGTGCCAGTAGTATTGGTCGGGGGTCAGAGACCCAGTACTTC	CASSIGRGSETQYF
TRBJ1-5	-	-	TRBV4-1	TGCGCCAGCAGCCAAGTTACGGGGTTGGAGCAACCCCAGCATTTT	CASSQVTGLEQPQHF
TRBJ1-2	-	-	TRBV5-4	TGTGCCAGCAGCCTCGGCGGGGGGCTCATCTATGGCTACACCTTC	CASSLGGGLIYGYTF
TRBJ2-1	TRBD2	-	TRBV7-8	TGTGCCAGCAGCTACTCTCTGGGAGGGGAAGATGGACATTACAATGAGCAGTTCTTC	CASSYSLGGEDGHYNEQFF
TRBJ2-2	-	-	TRBV4-2	TGTGCCAGCAGCCAGGACCCTAGCCGAGCCGGGGAGCTGTTTTTT	CASSQDPSRAGELFF
TRBJ2-3	-	-	TRBV7-8	TGTGCCAGCAGGGAGGGGGCGAATACGCAGTATTTT	CASREGANTQYF
TRBJ2-2	-	-	TRBV5-6	TGTGCCAGCAGCCTGGGACAGAACACCGGGGAGCTGTTTTTT	CASSLGQNTGELFF
TRBJ2-7	-	-	TRBV2	TGTGCCAGCAGTGAACCCAGGGTTTACGAGCAGTACTTC	CASSEPRVYEQYF
TRBJ2-7	-	-	TRBV7-9	TGTGCCAGCAGCTTTCCGAGCTCCTACGAGCAGTACTTC	CASSFPSSYEQYF
TRBJ2-7	TRBD1	-	TRBV4-1	TGCGCCAGCAGCCAAAGCCGGACAGGGGGCATCTACGAGCAGTACTTC	CASSQSRTGGIYEQYF
TRBJ2-7	TRBD2	-	TRBV7-2	TGTGCCAGCAGCCGGCGGCTAGCGGGAGGAAGGAGCTCCTACGAGCAGTACTTC	CASSRRLAGGRSSYEQYF
TRBJ2-2	TRBD1	-	TRBV9	TGTGCCAGCAGCGTAGCAGGGGGTTGGTCCGGGGAGCTGTTTTTT	CASSVAGGWSGELFF
TRBJ2-3	-	-	TRBV29-1	TGCAGCGTTGAAGGCGGGGAAGACACAGATACGCAGTATTTT	CSVEGGEDTDTQYF
TRBJ2-2	-	-	TRBV27	TGTGCCAGCAGTTCGGGGGGCAACACCGGGGAGCTGTTTTTT	CASSSGGNTGELFF
TRBJ2-1	TRBD2	-	TRBV19	TGTGCCAGTATAGGGGCGGGAGTAGTTGAGCAGTTCTTC	CASIGAGVVEQFF
TRBJ2-1	-	-	TRBV2	TGTGCCAGCAGTGACAGGGTGGACAATGAGCAGTTCTTC	CASSDRVDNEQFF
TRBJ1-3	-	-	TRBV7-3	TGTGCCAGCAGCTCTCCCTTGGGAAACACCATATATTTT	CASSSPLGNTIYF
TRBJ2-5	TRBD2	-	TRBV5-1	TGCGCCAGCAGTCTAGCGGGAGGCGGAGAGACCCAGTACTTC	CASSLAGGGETQYF
TRBJ2-2	TRBD1	-	TRBV18	TGTGCCAGCTCACCAACAGGGGGTCCGAACACCGGGGAGCTGTTTTTT	CASSPTGGPNTGELFF